This TCR beta chain is from a study of blood T cell repertoires in COVID-19. For the study at large: T cells, B-cell-depleted T cells, or PBMCs provided the cDNA or gDNA that served as material.

The CDR3 is 15 residues long. In germline, CDR1 is SGHRS, CDR2 YFSETQ. The V gene lost 3 bases and the J gene lost 1 base, with 13 bases spanning the gap. Seattle participants joined during active infection and were tracked over time. Method: immunoSEQ multiplex PCR; TCRdb's copy keeps in-frame clones and lacks some. This sample has just under 350,000 clones; 88% occur once, and the top ten carry 7% to 8%. The receptor comes from a woman in her seventies with COVID-19, enrolled during active disease. The specimen was peripheral blood. V is TRBV5-1 and J is TRBJ1-1; D might be TRBD1 (5 bases). The CDR3 nucleotides are TGCGCCAGCAGCTCCGAAGGGGTCACGAACACTGAAGCTTTCTTT. This gives the protein CASSSEGVTNTEAFF.